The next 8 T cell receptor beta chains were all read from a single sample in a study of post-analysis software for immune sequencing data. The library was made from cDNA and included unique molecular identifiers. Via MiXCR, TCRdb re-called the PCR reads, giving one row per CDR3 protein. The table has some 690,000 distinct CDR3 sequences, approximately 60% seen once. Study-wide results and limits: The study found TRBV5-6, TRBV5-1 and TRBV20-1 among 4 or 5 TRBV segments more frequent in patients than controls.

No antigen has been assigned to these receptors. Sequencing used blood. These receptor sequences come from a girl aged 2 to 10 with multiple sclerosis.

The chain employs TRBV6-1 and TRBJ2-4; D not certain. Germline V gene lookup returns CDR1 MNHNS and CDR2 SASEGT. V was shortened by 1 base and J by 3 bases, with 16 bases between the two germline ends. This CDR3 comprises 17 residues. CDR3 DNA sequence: TGTGCCAGCAGTGAAGATCCAGGTCGGTCTATCAAAAACATTCAGTACTTC. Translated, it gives CASSEDPGRSIKNIQYF.

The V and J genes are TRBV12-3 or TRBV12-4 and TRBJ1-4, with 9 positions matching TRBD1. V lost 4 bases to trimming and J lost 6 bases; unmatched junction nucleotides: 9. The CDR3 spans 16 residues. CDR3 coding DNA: TGTGCCAGCAGTTCCGACAGGGGGTTCGAGGATGAAAAACTGTTTTTT. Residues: CASSSDRGFEDEKLFF.

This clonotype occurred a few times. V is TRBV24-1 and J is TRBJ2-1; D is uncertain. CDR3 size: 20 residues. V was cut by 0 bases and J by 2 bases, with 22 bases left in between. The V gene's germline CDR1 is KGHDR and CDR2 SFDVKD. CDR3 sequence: CATSDLKSLRSSEPYNEQFF. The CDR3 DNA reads TGTGCCACCAGTGATTTGAAGTCCCTTCGAAGCAGTGAACCCTACAATGAGCAGTTCTTC.

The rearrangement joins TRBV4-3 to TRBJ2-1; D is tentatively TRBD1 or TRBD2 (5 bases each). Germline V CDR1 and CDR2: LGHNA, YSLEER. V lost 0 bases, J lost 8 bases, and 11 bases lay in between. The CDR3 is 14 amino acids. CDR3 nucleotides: TGCGCCAGCAGCCAAGAAGGGGCGGGCCATGAGCAGTTCTTC. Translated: CASSQEGAGHEQFF.

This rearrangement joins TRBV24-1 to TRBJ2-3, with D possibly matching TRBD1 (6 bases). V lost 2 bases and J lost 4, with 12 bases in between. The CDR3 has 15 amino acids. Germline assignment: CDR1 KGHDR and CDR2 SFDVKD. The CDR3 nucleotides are TGTGCCACCAGTGATTCTCACAGGGAGCCAGATACGCAGTATTTT. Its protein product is CATSDSHREPDTQYF.

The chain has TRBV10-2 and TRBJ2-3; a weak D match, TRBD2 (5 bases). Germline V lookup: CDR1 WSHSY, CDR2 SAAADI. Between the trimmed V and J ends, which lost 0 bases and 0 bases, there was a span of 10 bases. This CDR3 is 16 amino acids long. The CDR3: CASSESMLASTDTQYF. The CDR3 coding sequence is TGCGCCAGCAGTGAGTCGATGCTAGCAAGCACAGATACGCAGTATTTT.

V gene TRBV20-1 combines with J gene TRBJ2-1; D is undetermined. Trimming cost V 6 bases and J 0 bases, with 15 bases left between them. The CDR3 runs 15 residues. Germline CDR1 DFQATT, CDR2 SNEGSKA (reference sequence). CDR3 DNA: TGCAGTGCCGACCAGGACGGTAGCTCCTACAATGAGCAGTTCTTC. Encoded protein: CSADQDGSSYNEQFF.

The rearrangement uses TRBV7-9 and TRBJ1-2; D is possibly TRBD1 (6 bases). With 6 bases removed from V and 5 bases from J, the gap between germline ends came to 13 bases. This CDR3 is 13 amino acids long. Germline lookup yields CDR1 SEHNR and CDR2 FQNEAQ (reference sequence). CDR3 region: CASSSQGPYGYTF. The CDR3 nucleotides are TGTGCCAGCAGTTCCCAGGGGCCGTATGGCTACACCTTC. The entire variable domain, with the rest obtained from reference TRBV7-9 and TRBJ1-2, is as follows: DTGVSQNPRHKITKRGQNVTFRCDPISEHNRLYWYRQTLGQGPEFLTYFQNEAQLEKSRLLSDRFSAERPKGSFSTLEIQRTEQGDSAMYLCASSSQGPYGYTFGSGTRLTVV.